The clone carrying this TCR beta chain has a count of ten or more. The antigen is unknown. This sample was included in a study of T cell repertoires in cytomegalovirus infection. Study at large: Public signatures in TCR beta pointed to CMV infection and matching HLA type. Study results and limitations: Identification of carriers of CMV plus the relevant HLA was achieved through cumulative public TCR beta family frequency. Ex vivo responses were dominated by HLA-C-restricted CMV-specific TCR beta clonotypes.

MiXCR, run by TCRdb on the reads, gives a single entry per CDR3 protein. The sample consists of around 530,000 distinct CDR3 sequences, about 17% of them appearing once. Sequencing was performed on CD8+ T cells from PBMCs. The clonotype originates from a human donor in good health (CMV status not recorded). Some clones in this sample may be carry-over from other donors' samples.

The CDR3, as DNA: TGCGCCAGCACCAGACAGGTCAATCAGCCCCAGCATTTT. Translating it yields CASTRQVNQPQHF. This chain uses TRBV10-2 with TRBJ1-5, with TRBD1 as a possible D gene (6 bases). CDR3 length: 13 amino acids. Deletions cut 7 bases from V and 3 bases from J, with 10 bases between. Germline V gives CDR1 WSHSY, CDR2 SAAADI.